A selection of T cell receptor beta chains follows, all from one sample in a study of T cell changes during pregnancy in multiple sclerosis. The assay was immunoSEQ multiplex PCR, and TCRdb's table has in-frame clones only and misses some. The top ten clones hold about 0.58% of a sample with about 30,000 clones, 85% to 90% of them seen once. The specimen was CD4+ T cells from peripheral blood mononuclear cells, collected in the third trimester of pregnancy. The receptors derive from a female donor in good health, enrolled as a control in a pregnancy study. Each CDR3 is given without its conserved first and last residue. Each record gives: D gene, clone size, V gene, J gene, CDR3 protein. D genes are given only for firm matches. Clone size, where shown, is once, few, many, or a class for clones that have expanded.

-	-	TRBV4-2	TRBJ1-1	ASSHGQLLAEAF
-	-	TRBV6-5	TRBJ1-5	ASSASRSDQPQH
TRBD1	-	TRBV10-3	TRBJ1-1	AIRADRGLSEAF
-	once	TRBV30	TRBJ2-7	AWSVVLANGEQY
-	-	TRBV18	TRBJ2-3	ASSPPLTDTQY
TRBD1	-	TRBV5-8	TRBJ2-5	ASSAGTGKDSETQY
-	-	TRBV7-9	TRBJ1-5	ASSSGTPWNQPQH
TRBD1	-	TRBV5-4	TRBJ2-2	ASSMTGSGPGELF
-	few	TRBV4-3	TRBJ1-1	ASSQSGQYTEAF
-	once	TRBV7-2	TRBJ1-1	ASSLTVNTEAF
TRBD1	-	TRBV13	TRBJ1-3	ASSTWDRDGNTIY
-	-	TRBV4-1	TRBJ2-7	ASSQVDMGFRGTYEQY
-	-	TRBV27	TRBJ2-5	ASSLVGLGETQY
-	-	TRBV10-2	TRBJ1-6	ASSEARAYNSPLH
-	-	TRBV18	TRBJ2-2	ASSPGGAANTGELF
TRBD1	-	TRBV25-1	TRBJ1-1	ASKGTGGLGEAF
-	-	TRBV15	TRBJ1-1	ATSRDMNTEAF
-	-	TRBV18	TRBJ2-3	ASSPYRIGPGATDTQY
-	-	TRBV7-2	TRBJ1-5	ASSLTIAPNQPQH
TRBD1	-	TRBV30	TRBJ1-1	AWSLTVGQGTEAF
-	-	TRBV30	TRBJ2-2	AWSPLGGAYSTGELF
-	-	TRBV27	TRBJ2-7	ASSIQGAHEQY
-	-	TRBV5-5	TRBJ2-5	ASSPVGVVETQY
-	-	TRBV14	TRBJ1-1	ASRGGGSTEAF
-	-	TRBV19	TRBJ1-4	ASREDSASYEKLF
TRBD1	-	TRBV7-2	TRBJ2-2	ASSFRGGQGSRELF
-	-	TRBV7-9	TRBJ2-7	ASRGTGLVSYEQY
-	-	TRBV27	TRBJ1-1	ASSSRGGTEAF
-	-	TRBV5-6	TRBJ1-4	ASSQGWGMTNEKLF
-	-	TRBV19	TRBJ2-1	ASTPTAVSYNEQF
-	-	TRBV6-6	TRBJ1-2	ASSYSFNRDGYT
TRBD1	-	TRBV5-1	TRBJ1-2	ASSPGTGGAGYGYT
-	-	TRBV14	TRBJ1-2	ASSPDWFYGYT